This T cell receptor (beta chain) stems from a study of cytomegalovirus exposure and HLA in healthy donors. Study as a whole: Unique TCRs numbering roughly 85 million, obtained from HLA-typed donors, made up an early data release. Study-wide results and limits: It was likely that a cluster of highly shared sequence variants was a sequencing artifact.

Trimming at V came to 6 bases and at J to 6 bases, leaving 9 bases not matched to a gene. This CDR3 comprises 15 residues. CDR1 is MNHEY, CDR2 SVGAGI, per germline. In the PCR, 60 Vbeta and 13 Jbeta primers were used. TCRdb's table, derived via immunoSEQ multiplex PCR, lists solely in-frame clones and lacks some. The table lists 150,000 or so clones, roughly 81% of them singletons. This clone occurred once. As yet, its antigen is unknown. The chain has TRBV6-5 and TRBJ2-7; 12 bases match TRBD2. Sequenced input: PBMCs. This clonotype originated in a woman aged 18-29 years in good health and CMV-seronegative. The CDR3 DNA is TGTGCCAGCAGGGTGACTAGCGGGAGTGGCGGCGAGCAGTACTTC. Its protein is CASRVTSGSGGEQYF.